Listed below are T cell receptor beta chains from one sample, sequenced in a study of blood T cell repertoires in COVID-19. Sequencing was performed with immunoSEQ multiplex PCR; in TCRdb, only in-frame clones are kept and a portion is missing. The sample holds approximately 150,000 clones, more than 80% seen once. Sequenced material: peripheral blood. These receptors came from a woman aged 55-69 years with active COVID-19. Both conserved end residues are part of each CDR3. D genes are given only for firm matches. Size tells how often a clone was seen (once, few, many) or the class of an expanded clone, and some rows leave it out.

len,v_gene,abundance,j_gene,d_gene,CDR3aa,CDR3nt
18,TRBV5-1,NA,TRBJ2-7,TRBD2,CASSPGLAGGPLVYEQYF,TGCGCCAGCAGCCCAGGACTAGCGGGAGGGCCCCTGGTCTACGAGCAGTACTTC
14,TRBV7-3,NA,TRBJ2-2,NA,CASSSGSDTGELFF,TGTGCCAGCAGCTCCGGGAGTGACACCGGGGAGCTGTTTTTT
14,TRBV5-5,NA,TRBJ2-1,NA,CASSLVQVGNEQFF,TGTGCCAGCAGCTTGGTGCAGGTGGGCAATGAGCAGTTCTTC
15,TRBV28,NA,TRBJ1-1,NA,CASSLVGGGRTEAFF,TGTGCCAGCAGTTTAGTTGGAGGAGGTCGCACTGAAGCTTTCTTT
16,TRBV24-1,NA,TRBJ2-2,TRBD2,CATSDALAGETGELFF,TGTGCCACCAGTGATGCACTAGCGGGAGAAACCGGGGAGCTGTTTTTT
17,TRBV7-2,NA,TRBJ1-1,TRBD1,CASSLPSRREGGLEAFF,TGTGCCAGCAGCTTACCCTCCCGGAGGGAAGGGGGCCTTGAAGCTTTCTTT
15,TRBV28,NA,TRBJ1-2,NA,CASSLGGELKGGYTF,TGTGCCAGCAGTTTAGGAGGGGAGCTAAAAGGAGGCTACACCTTC
17,TRBV4-1,NA,TRBJ1-5,TRBD1,CASSQSGQADSNQPQHF,TGCGCCAGCAGCCAAAGTGGACAGGCAGATAGCAATCAGCCCCAGCATTTT
14,TRBV18,NA,TRBJ1-1,NA,CASSPPGSVTEAFF,TGTGCCAGCTCACCACCCGGTAGTGTCACTGAAGCTTTCTTT
17,TRBV4-1,NA,TRBJ1-4,TRBD1,CASSQERDSLLNEKLFF,TGCGCCAGCAGCCAAGAGAGGGACAGCCTACTAAATGAAAAACTGTTTTTT
15,TRBV5-8,NA,TRBJ1-2,NA,CASSRTGLTADGYTF,TGTGCCAGCAGCAGAACAGGTCTGACTGCCGATGGCTACACCTTC
16,TRBV6-5,NA,TRBJ1-6,TRBD1,CASSSWRGQGNSPLHF,TGTGCCAGCAGTTCCTGGAGGGGACAGGGTAATTCACCCCTCCACTTT
16,TRBV5-1,NA,TRBJ2-3,TRBD1,CASSLALDRVPDTQYF,TGCGCCAGCAGCTTGGCATTGGACAGGGTCCCAGATACGCAGTATTTT
15,TRBV2,NA,TRBJ2-1,TRBD2,CASSVGLAVYNEQFF,TGTGCCAGCAGTGTTGGCCTAGCGGTCTACAATGAGCAGTTCTTC
15,TRBV7-3,NA,TRBJ1-6,TRBD1,CASSLMGTGRSPLHF,TGTGCCAGCAGCTTAATGGGGACAGGGCGATCACCCCTCCACTTT
22,TRBV3-1/TRBV3-2,NA,TRBJ2-5,TRBD1,CASSQGLGTGSPLVGVKETQYF,TGTGCCAGCAGCCAAGGACTTGGGACAGGGTCTCCCCTTGTGGGAGTCAAGGAGACCCAGTACTTC
19,TRBV7-2,NA,TRBJ2-3,TRBD2,CASSSTSGYSGTPPDTQYF,TGTGCCAGCAGCTCCACATCGGGTTATAGCGGGACCCCCCCAGATACGCAGTATTTT
14,TRBV19,NA,TRBJ1-4,TRBD1,CATGQGLPNEKLFF,TGTGCCACTGGACAGGGGCTACCAAATGAAAAACTGTTTTTT
14,TRBV28,once,TRBJ2-3,NA,CASSYPQGGNTQYF,TGTGCCAGCAGTTATCCCCAGGGCGGCAATACGCAGTATTTT
15,TRBV19,few,TRBJ2-7,TRBD1,CASSLKGTGSYEQYF,TGTGCCAGTAGTTTAAAAGGGACAGGGTCCTACGAGCAGTACTTC
13,TRBV1,NA,TRBJ1-2,NA,CTSTSKTGAGDTF,TGCACCAGCACCTCCAAGACAGGGGCCGGCGACACCTTC
16,TRBV11-2,NA,TRBJ2-5,TRBD2,CASSAGGLALVETQYF,TGTGCCAGCAGCGCGGGGGGACTAGCGCTGGTAGAGACCCAGTACTTC
15,TRBV9,NA,TRBJ2-2,TRBD2,CASSVAGGHTGELFF,TGTGCCAGCAGCGTAGCGGGAGGGCACACCGGGGAGCTGTTTTTT
16,TRBV19,NA,TRBJ1-1,TRBD1,CASSIDAKTGRTEAFF,TGTGCCAGTAGTATAGATGCTAAGACAGGGCGAACTGAAGCTTTCTTT
12,TRBV30,NA,TRBJ2-7,NA,CAWSGGAHEQYF,TGTGCCTGGAGTGGTGGGGCTCACGAGCAGTACTTC
15,TRBV5-4,NA,TRBJ2-3,TRBD2,CASGVSGRDVDTQYF,TGTGCCAGCGGTGTTAGCGGGAGAGATGTAGATACGCAGTATTTT
19,TRBV7-9,few,TRBJ1-5,TRBD1,CTYSPPGQEDESKNQPQHF,TGTACTTATTCACCACCGGGACAGGAGGACGAATCTAAAAATCAGCCCCAGCATTTT
14,TRBV9,NA,TRBJ2-3,TRBD2,CASSVGTSGRTQYF,TGTGCCAGCAGCGTGGGGACTAGCGGGAGGACGCAGTATTTT
13,TRBV5-8,NA,TRBJ2-3,TRBD2,CASSGRALVTQYF,TGTGCCAGCAGCGGGAGGGCCCTGGTTACGCAGTATTTT
14,TRBV12-5,NA,TRBJ1-1,TRBD1,CASGRGQANTEAFF,TGTGCTAGTGGTCGCGGACAGGCGAACACTGAAGCTTTCTTT
13,TRBV10-2,NA,TRBJ2-1,NA,CASTEQGWSEQFF,TGCGCCAGCACTGAACAGGGTTGGAGTGAGCAGTTCTTC
16,TRBV9,NA,TRBJ2-1,TRBD2,CASSRTSGSSYNEQFF,TGTGCCAGCAGCAGGACTAGCGGGAGCTCCTACAATGAGCAGTTCTTC
12,TRBV5-4,once,TRBJ2-2,NA,CASSTVTGELFF,TGTGCCAGCAGCACGGTCACCGGGGAGCTGTTTTTT
17,TRBV7-8,NA,TRBJ2-1,NA,CASSLVMLAVRDNEQFF,TGTGCCAGCAGCTTAGTCATGCTAGCAGTTAGGGACAATGAGCAGTTCTTC
13,TRBV28,NA,TRBJ2-7,TRBD1,CASRPGQGYEQYF,TGTGCCAGCAGGCCGGGACAGGGTTACGAGCAGTACTTC
13,TRBV2,NA,TRBJ1-2,NA,CASAGGANYGYTF,TGTGCCAGCGCCGGGGGGGCTAACTATGGCTACACCTTC
15,TRBV7-9,NA,TRBJ2-3,TRBD2,CASSLLREATDTQYF,TGTGCCAGCAGCTTACTGCGGGAGGCCACAGATACGCAGTATTTT
14,TRBV6-2/TRBV6-3,once,TRBJ2-3,NA,CASSYILSTDTQYF,TGTGCCAGCAGTTACATACTGAGCACAGATACGCAGTATTTT
14,TRBV5-5,NA,TRBJ2-7,TRBD2,CASSLVAGVSEQYF,TGTGCCAGCAGCTTGGTTGCGGGAGTAAGCGAGCAGTACTTC
20,TRBV4-1,NA,TRBJ2-1,TRBD2,CASSQERPAAGLAVYNEQFF,TGCGCCAGCAGCCAAGAACGCCCCGCTGCGGGACTAGCGGTATATAATGAGCAGTTCTTC
15,TRBV5-1,once,TRBJ2-2,NA,CASSLDRDHTGELFF,TGCGCCAGCAGCTTGGACAGGGATCACACCGGGGAGCTGTTTTTT
15,TRBV4-3,NA,TRBJ1-4,NA,CASSQSVQTNEKLFF,TGCGCCAGCAGCCAATCTGTCCAGACTAATGAAAAACTGTTTTTT
19,TRBV7-2,NA,TRBJ2-3,TRBD1,CASSLAFPRQGYDADTQYF,TGTGCCAGCAGCTTAGCGTTCCCAAGACAGGGTTATGACGCAGATACGCAGTATTTT
13,TRBV19,NA,TRBJ2-7,TRBD1,CASNQDRGPEQYF,TGTGCCAGTAATCAGGACAGGGGGCCCGAGCAGTACTTC
17,TRBV7-9,NA,TRBJ2-1,TRBD2,CASSHIYEREGNNEQFF,TGTGCCAGCAGCCACATTTATGAGCGGGAGGGGAACAATGAGCAGTTCTTC
13,TRBV19,once,TRBJ2-5,NA,CASSSLPGETQYF,TGTGCCAGTAGCTCTCTCCCCGGAGAGACCCAGTACTTC
12,TRBV6-5,NA,TRBJ1-2,TRBD1,CASRTGEGGYTF,TGTGCCAGCAGGACAGGGGAGGGCGGCTACACCTTC
16,TRBV7-2,NA,TRBJ2-7,TRBD2,CASSFFSGGGSYEQYF,TGTGCCAGCAGCTTCTTCTCGGGGGGGGGCTCCTACGAGCAGTACTTC
15,TRBV5-6,NA,TRBJ1-6,NA,CASSSKDTHNSPLHF,TGTGCCAGCAGCTCTAAGGACACCCATAATTCACCCCTCCACTTT
13,TRBV6-2/TRBV6-3,NA,TRBJ2-5,NA,CASSYSGGETQYF,TGTGCCAGCAGTTACTCGGGGGGAGAGACCCAGTACTTC
19,TRBV7-3,NA,TRBJ2-3,TRBD2,CASSSYPGLAATSTDTQYF,TGTGCCAGCAGTTCATATCCGGGACTAGCGGCTACTAGCACAGATACGCAGTATTTT
14,TRBV5-5,NA,TRBJ1-2,NA,CASRPVLFNYGYTF,TGTGCCAGCAGGCCGGTACTATTTAACTATGGCTACACCTTC